This T cell receptor (beta chain) appears in the sequencing data of a study of blood T cell repertoires in COVID-19. TCRdb keeps only in-frame clones here, not all; method: immunoSEQ multiplex PCR. The sample contains 100,000 to 150,000 clones, around four fifths of which appear only once. This CDR3 contains 17 residues. Germline-derived CDR1 and CDR2 are KGHDR and SFDVKD. V lost 3 bases, J lost 5 bases, and 19 bases lay in between. The sequenced sample consisted of peripheral blood. The sequence derives from a man in his 60s with acute or convalescent COVID-19. The chain has TRBV24-1 and TRBJ2-1, with D possibly being TRBD2 (6 bases). The CDR3 DNA sequence: TGTGCCACCAGTGATCTTCCCCGGCGCGGGATGGACAATGAGCAGTTCTTC. Translating it yields CATSDLPRRGMDNEQFF.